The 29 T cell receptor beta chains below were found in one sample sequenced in a study of CD8+ T cells in alopecia areata. RNA extraction was followed by reverse transcription into cDNA, which acted as the sequencing template. Profiled with immunoSEQ multiplex PCR; TCRdb holds only in-frame clones, not every one. This table holds approximately 300,000 clones, more than 45% found once. Treatment defined: oral pan-JAK inhibitor, 5-10 mg twice daily. Sequenced here: CD4+ T cells sorted from blood, sampled at week 24, from a patient treated with tofacitinib. The source is a human donor with alopecia areata.

The chain couples TRBV2 to TRBJ1-1; D remains unclear. The V gene lost 10 bases and the J gene lost 1 base, with 13 bases spanning the gap. The germline CDR1 and CDR2 sequences are SNHLY and FYNNEI. The CDR3 has 13 amino acids. The CDR3 is CATSGLTNTEAFF. The CDR3 DNA sequence: TGTGCCACTAGCGGACTGACGAACACTGAAGCTTTCTTT.

This clone occurred a few times. The rearrangement joins TRBV23-1 to TRBJ1-1; D is unresolved. TRBV23-1 is flagged as an ORF with uncertain function. The CDR3 sequence is 18 residues long. The germline V and J ends were trimmed by 0 bases and 1 base, with 18 bases remaining between them. In DNA form, the CDR3 reads TGCGCCAGCAGTCAATCTAGGGAAACCGGGAGCTCGAACACTGAAGCTTTCTTT. Residues: CASSQSRETGSSNTEAFF.

The table lists this clone with a few counts. This sequence joins TRBV5-1 and TRBJ2-1; D gene uncertain. Deletions cut 0 bases from V and 3 bases from J, with 13 bases between. Germline V gives CDR1 SGHRS, CDR2 YFSETQ. The CDR3 length is 16 residues. CDR3 protein: CASSLEVGFGYNEQFF. For the CDR3, the DNA is TGCGCCAGCAGCTTGGAAGTGGGGTTCGGCTACAATGAGCAGTTCTTC.

V is TRBV7-3 and J is TRBJ1-1, with 7 positions matching TRBD1. V was clipped by 5 bases and J by 5 bases; unmatched bases: 8. This CDR3 has 14 amino acids. Germline V gene lookup returns CDR1 SGHTA and CDR2 FQGTGA. As DNA, the CDR3 is TGTGCCAGCAGCAATAACAGGGGTGATACTGAAGCTTTCTTT. Its translation is CASSNNRGDTEAFF.

The genes are TRBV19 and TRBJ2-3; possible D gene TRBD1, 5 bases. CDR1 and CDR2 (germline): LNHDA, SQIVND (reference sequence). The CDR3 loop spans 14 amino acids. Trimming left V 5 bases short and J 4 bases short, with 13 bases between. DNA for the CDR3: TGTGCCAGTAGTGGGCAGGGTCACGCAGATACGCAGTATTTT. Translating gives CASSGQGHADTQYF.

This clone was seen only a few times. The chain employs TRBV18 and TRBJ1-1, with D maybe TRBD1 (6 bases). The germline V gene encodes CDR1 KGHSH and CDR2 LQKENI. There are 16 residues in the CDR3. V lost 2 bases, J lost 3 bases, and 16 bases lay in between. The CDR3 DNA follows: TGTGCCAGCTCACCAATCCAGGGGCCATTGGACACTGAAGCTTTCTTT. Its translation: CASSPIQGPLDTEAFF.

V is TRBV23-1 and J is TRBJ1-1, with D tentatively TRBD1 (5 bases). TRBV23-1 is recorded as an ORF, its role being uncertain. The CDR3 spans 15 residues. The V gene lost 1 base and the J gene lost 1 base, with 10 bases spanning the gap. The CDR3: CASSQLTAPNTEAFF. Written as DNA, the CDR3 is TGCGCCAGCAGTCAATTGACAGCTCCGAACACTGAAGCTTTCTTT.

The chain carries TRBV6-1 and TRBJ2-1, with 9 positions matching TRBD1. This CDR3 is built from 15 residues. V shed 6 bases, J shed 2 bases, and the junction held 5 bases outside the gene matches. Germline V gives CDR1 MNHNS, CDR2 SASEGT. This chain's CDR3 is CASRKGQGTYNEQFF. As DNA, the CDR3 is TGTGCCAGCAGGAAGGGACAGGGAACCTACAATGAGCAGTTCTTC.

V is TRBV30 and J is TRBJ2-3, with 8 positions matching TRBD2. The CDR3 runs to 15 residues. V was clipped by 2 bases and J by 3 bases; unmatched bases: 7. In germline, CDR1 is GTSNPN, CDR2 SVGIG (reference sequence). The CDR3 here is CAWSRSGGTTDTQYF. Here the CDR3 DNA reads TGTGCCTGGAGTAGGTCGGGGGGGACGACAGATACGCAGTATTTT.

The chain combines TRBV29-1 with TRBJ2-2; the match to TRBD2 covers 14 bases. The V gene's germline CDR1 is SQVTM and CDR2 ANQGSEA. The CDR3 spans 17 residues. V dropped 6 bases and J dropped 4; count of bases not matched to a gene: 10. CDR3: CSVLPGLAGVTTGELFF. In DNA form, the CDR3 reads TGCAGCGTCCTTCCGGGACTAGCGGGGGTGACCACCGGGGAGCTGTTTTTT.

The chain links TRBV30 to TRBJ2-1; D is undetermined. The germline V and J ends were trimmed by 7 bases and 9 bases, with 7 bases remaining between them. Per germline, CDR1 GTSNPN and CDR2 SVGIG (reference sequence). The CDR3 loop spans 9 amino acids. The CDR3 protein is CAFIGEQFF. The CDR3 DNA reads as TGTGCCTTCATTGGTGAGCAGTTCTTC.

The chain joins TRBV6-5 to TRBJ2-5; weak D call: TRBD2 (5 bases). This CDR3 contains 13 residues. CDR1 and CDR2 from the germline V gene are MNHEY and SVGAGI. Trimming took off 6 bases at V and 5 bases at J, with 13 bases between the two ends. DNA for the CDR3: TGTGCCAGCAGGGGGTCTCAGCGGGAGACCCAGTACTTC. Protein product: CASRGSQRETQYF.

This chain joins TRBV7-2 and TRBJ1-6; D call uncertain. In germline, CDR1 is SGHTA, CDR2 FQGNSA. This CDR3 comprises 15 residues. V was pared by 2 bases and J by 0 bases, with 5 bases between. CDR3 sequence reads: CASSLFHSYNSPLHF. The CDR3 region has the DNA TGTGCCAGCAGCTTATTTCACTCCTATAATTCACCCCTCCACTTT.

This sequence joins TRBV7-2 and TRBJ2-7; 10 bases are shared with TRBD2. CDR3 length equals 18 residues. J gave up 0 bases and V 2 bases, and 10 bases lay outside the gene matches. Germline V gene data show CDR1 as SGHTA and CDR2 as FQGNSA. The CDR3 loop reads CASSLQASGGVHSYEQYF. The CDR3, as DNA: TGTGCCAGCAGCTTACAGGCTAGCGGGGGAGTACACTCCTACGAGCAGTACTTC.

This clone was seen only a few times. DNA for the CDR3: TGTGCCAGCAGCTTATCCCCCCCGGTCGAGCAGTACTTC. Protein product: CASSLSPPVEQYF. This chain uses TRBV7-9 with TRBJ2-7, with D hard to call. This CDR3 region has 13 residues. V was pared by 2 bases and J by 6 bases, with 11 bases between. Germline CDR1 reads SEHNR; CDR2 reads FQNEAQ (reference sequence).

The V gene is TRBV7-2, the J gene TRBJ2-4; no firm D call. In germline, CDR1 is SGHTA, CDR2 FQGNSA. The V and J ends lost 4 bases and 3 bases respectively, with 19 bases between them. The length of the CDR3 is 17 residues. CDR3 coding DNA: TGTGCCAGCAGCTCCACCGTCGAAGGATTGGGCAAAAACATTCAGTACTTC. Translation gives CASSSTVEGLGKNIQYF.

This sequence joins TRBV7-2 and TRBJ2-2; the D is unclear. From germline, CDR1 is SGHTA and CDR2 FQGNSA. V shed 1 base and J shed 1 base, with 10 bases lying between them. This CDR3 region has 16 residues. The DNA for the CDR3 is TGTGCCAGCAGCTTAGTGGGTGCAGGGAACACCGGGGAGCTGTTTTTT. Its translation: CASSLVGAGNTGELFF.

This clone has more than one count but fewer than ten. The rearrangement joins TRBV2 to TRBJ2-1, with a weak D call TRBD2 (5 bases). Between the trimmed V and J ends, which lost 4 bases and 5 bases, there was a span of 9 bases. This CDR3 has 13 amino acids. The germline CDR1 and CDR2 sequences are SNHLY and FYNNEI. The CDR3 loop is CASSVGVHNEQFF. DNA of the CDR3: TGTGCCAGCAGTGTCGGGGTTCACAATGAGCAGTTCTTC.

The gene calls are TRBV30 and TRBJ2-7; no clear D. Germline V CDR1 and CDR2: GTSNPN, SVGIG (reference sequence). This CDR3 spans 12 amino acids. The V gene lost 0 bases and the J gene lost 6 bases, with 9 bases spanning the gap. The CDR3 DNA sequence: TGTGCCTGGAGTGTATCGTTGGGCGAGCAGTACTTC. Translated: CAWSVSLGEQYF.

The gene calls are TRBV5-6 and TRBJ2-5; 8 bases are a match to TRBD1. Losses at the gene ends were 4 bases for V and 4 bases for J; bases not matched to a gene: 12. The germline V gene has CDR1 SGHDT and CDR2 YYEEEE. The CDR3 is 16 residues long. CDR3 nucleotide sequence: TGTGCCAGCAGCCCAGGACAGGGACCGGGTGGAGAGACCCAGTACTTC. It yields the protein CASSPGQGPGGETQYF.

This clone was counted only a few times. The chain carries TRBV18 and TRBJ2-3; unclear D gene. V lost 1 base and J 5 bases, leaving 1 base between the germline ends. This CDR3 has 11 amino acids. Germline CDR1 reads KGHSH; CDR2 reads LQKENI. This CDR3 is CASSPLDTQYF. As DNA, the CDR3 is TGTGCCAGCTCACCACTAGATACGCAGTATTTT.

The V and J genes are TRBV7-8 and TRBJ2-5; TRBD2 agrees at 13 bases. The CDR3 is 18 amino acids. CDR1 is SGHVS and CDR2 is FQNEAQ in the germline V gene. The V and J ends lost 7 bases and 3 bases, in that order; junction bases with no gene match: 14. The CDR3 DNA is TGTGCCAGCACCCCCCAACGCCCCGGGACTAGCGGGAAAGAGACCCAGTACTTC. Amino acids: CASTPQRPGTSGKETQYF.

This clone occurred many times. The chain combines TRBV2 with TRBJ2-1; D unclear. The germline V gene has CDR1 SNHLY and CDR2 FYNNEI. V dropped 4 bases and J dropped 1 base, with 8 bases sitting between them. This CDR3 is 14 amino acids long. The CDR3 spells CASSGDPSYNEQFF. The CDR3 coding sequence is TGTGCCAGCAGTGGGGATCCGTCCTACAATGAGCAGTTCTTC. The full variable domain, with the rest looked up from reference TRBV2 and TRBJ2-1, is EPEVTQTPSHQVTQMGQEVILRCVPISNHLYFYWYRQILGQKVEFLVSFYNNEISEKSEIFDDQFSVERPDGSNFTLKIRSTKLEDSAMYFCASSGDPSYNEQFFGPGTRLTVL.

The rearrangement links TRBV5-4 to TRBJ1-2; D possibly corresponds to TRBD1 (6 bases). The CDR3 runs 14 residues. Looked up from germline, CDR1 is SGHNT and CDR2 is YYREEE (reference sequence). V dropped 0 bases and J dropped 6 bases, with 12 bases sitting between them. As DNA, the CDR3 is TGTGCCAGCAGCTTGGCCCGGGGGGCAGATGGCTACACCTTC. This codes for CASSLARGADGYTF. Together with reference TRBV5-4 and TRBJ1-2, the CDR3 gives the full variable domain: ETGVTQSPTHLIKTRGQQVTLRCSSQSGHNTVSWYQQALGQGPQFIFQYYREEENGRGNFPPRFSGLQFPNYSSELNVNALELDDSALYLCASSLARGADGYTFGSGTRLTVV.

The chain employs TRBV2 and TRBJ2-2, with TRBD1 matching over 9 bases. Germline lookup yields CDR1 SNHLY and CDR2 FYNNEI. The CDR3 runs 14 residues. V trimming: 0 bases; J trimming: 12 bases; junction bases outside the gene matches: 5. This CDR3 reads CASSEAQGTGKLFF. The CDR3 DNA follows: TGTGCCAGCAGTGAAGCTCAGGGGACAGGGAAGCTGTTTTTT.

The chain carries TRBV7-9 and TRBJ1-1; no clear D. The CDR3 totals 11 residues. Per germline, CDR1 SEHNR and CDR2 FQNEAQ (reference sequence). V lost 3 bases to trimming and J lost 6 bases, with 5 bases between them. DNA for the CDR3: TGTGCCAGCAGCTTTCTCGCTGAAGCTTTCTTT. Encoded protein: CASSFLAEAFF.

This clone was seen a few times. A read error may account for a junction end that differs from germline. The J gene is TRBJ2-5, the V gene TRBV5-4, with D uncertain. Germline CDR1 reads SGHNT; CDR2 reads YYREEE (reference sequence). This CDR3 has 14 amino acids. The CDR3 sequence: CAGSLADNQETQYF. The DNA for the CDR3 is TGTGCCGGCAGCTTGGCAGATAATCAAGAGACCCAGTACTTC. The full variable domain, rest sourced from reference TRBV5-4 and TRBJ2-5, is ETGVTQSPTHLIKTRGQQVTLRCSSQSGHNTVSWYQQALGQGPQFIFQYYREEENGRGNFPPRFSGLQFPNYSSELNVNALELDDSALYLCAGSLADNQETQYFGPGTRLLVL.

Concerning this clone: In the same sample, other DNA sequences code for this CDR3. The rearrangement uses TRBV30 and TRBJ1-2; TRBD1 might be the D (5 bases). V lost 0 bases, J lost 3 bases, and 8 bases lay in between. This CDR3 contains 13 residues. CDR1 GTSNPN and CDR2 SVGIG come from the germline V gene (reference sequence). The CDR3 sequence is CAWSVGGDYGYTF. The CDR3 nucleotides are TGTGCCTGGAGTGTAGGAGGGGACTATGGCTACACCTTC.

This clone was found a few times. The chain is built from TRBV2 and TRBJ1-2; D unclear. Germline CDR1 and CDR2: SNHLY and FYNNEI. V lost 6 bases to trimming and J lost 3 bases, with 5 bases between them. The CDR3 runs 11 residues. In nucleotides, the CDR3 is TGTGCCAGCAGCCGGGACTATGGCTACACCTTC. It yields the protein CASSRDYGYTF.